The 20 T cell receptor beta chains below were found in one sample sequenced in a study of cytomegalovirus exposure and HLA in healthy donors. Primers: 60 Vbeta forward and 13 Jbeta reverse. Here immunoSEQ multiplex PCR was the method, and the copy in TCRdb shows in-frame clones only, minus some. The table includes about 200,000 clones, 82% detected once. The sample comprised PBMCs. The receptors stem from a woman aged 40 to 50 in good health and CMV-seronegative.

This sequence joins TRBV9 and TRBJ1-1; 10 positions agree with TRBD1. The V segment lost 0 bases and the J segment 5 bases; nucleotides outside the gene matches: 7. Germline V gene sequence: CDR1 SGDLS, CDR2 YYNGEE. The CDR3 covers 16 residues. CDR3 DNA: TGTGCCAGCAGCGTAGCTTTGGGACAGGGGCCAACTGAAGCTTTCTTT. Its protein is CASSVALGQGPTEAFF.

The chain uses TRBV10-2 and TRBJ2-1, with 12 positions matching TRBD2. This CDR3 contains 14 residues. J lost 7 bases, V lost 6 bases, and 4 bases had no gene match. Germline CDR1 is WSHSY and CDR2 is SAAADI. CDR3 coding DNA: TGCGCCAGCAGCCCCACTAGCGGGGGGAATGAGCAGTTCTTC. This encodes CASSPTSGGNEQFF.

Here the CDR3 reads CASSGTNTYEQYF. The CDR3 DNA follows: TGCGCCAGCAGTGGGACTAATACGTACGAGCAGTACTTC. The V call is TRBV5-1, the J call TRBJ2-7, with 7 positions matching TRBD2. J gave up 4 bases and V 5 bases, and 6 bases lay outside the gene matches. CDR1 is SGHRS, CDR2 YFSETQ, per germline. The CDR3 loop spans 13 amino acids. Looking up the rest from reference TRBV5-1 and TRBJ2-7 gives the full variable domain: KAGVTQTPRYLIKTRGQQVTLSCSPISGHRSVSWYQQTPGQGLQFLFEYFSETQRNKGNFPGRFSGRQFSNSRSEMNVSTLELGDSALYLCASSGTNTYEQYFGPGTRLTVT.

CDR3 protein: CAWTGIGYGYTF. CDR3 sequence (DNA): TGTGCCTGGACAGGGATCGGCTATGGCTACACCTTC. The chain joins TRBV30 to TRBJ1-2; a possible D gene is TRBD1 (5 bases). Trimming removed 4 bases from V and 4 bases from J, with 10 bases in between. CDR3 size: 12 residues. From germline, CDR1 is GTSNPN and CDR2 SVGIG (reference sequence).

Of note for this clone: A junction boundary mismatches the germline segment, possibly from a read error. The chain carries TRBV30 and TRBJ1-1; no reliable D call. Germline V lookup: CDR1 GTSNPN, CDR2 SVGIG (reference sequence). The CDR3 extends over 14 amino acids. For the CDR3, the DNA is TGTGCCTGGAGTACTTCGACCGGACTCAGGAAGAGTATCTTT. It specifies CAWSTSTGLRKSIF. The full variable domain, with the rest looked up from reference TRBV30 and TRBJ1-1, is SQTIHQWPATLVQPVGSPLSLECTVEGTSNPNLYWYRQAAGRGLQLLFYSVGIGQISSEVPQNLSASRPQDRQFILSSKKLLLSDSGFYLCAWSTSTGLRKSIFGQGTRLTVV.

The V and J genes are TRBV30 and TRBJ1-1; D is possibly TRBD1 (5 bases). Germline-derived CDR1 and CDR2 are GTSNPN and SVGIG (reference sequence). The length of the CDR3 is 14 residues. The V end lost 3 bases, the J end lost 2 bases, and 13 bases lay between the germline ends. DNA of the CDR3: TGTGCCTGGAGACGACAGCTATTTAACACTGAAGCTTTCTTT. Translation: CAWRRQLFNTEAFF. The full variable domain, rest sourced from reference TRBV30 and TRBJ1-1, is SQTIHQWPATLVQPVGSPLSLECTVEGTSNPNLYWYRQAAGRGLQLLFYSVGIGQISSEVPQNLSASRPQDRQFILSSKKLLLSDSGFYLCAWRRQLFNTEAFFGQGTRLTVV.

V usage is TRBV7-9 and J usage is TRBJ2-3; TRBD2 matches 7 bases. Germline CDR1 reads SEHNR; CDR2 reads FQNEAQ (reference sequence). The CDR3 loop spans 15 amino acids. V was clipped by 2 bases and J by 3 bases; unmatched bases: 5. This CDR3 is CASSLFASGTDTQYF. The CDR3 nucleotides read TGTGCCAGCAGCTTATTCGCTAGCGGAACAGATACGCAGTATTTT.

V is TRBV9 and J is TRBJ2-1; 8 bases map to TRBD2. Germline V gene data show CDR1 as SGDLS and CDR2 as YYNGEE. Trimming removed 0 bases from V and 4 bases from J; junction bases left unmatched: 6. This CDR3 region has 16 residues. In DNA, the CDR3 is TGTGCCAGCAGCGTAGGCTTAGCGGGATGGTACAATGAGCAGTTCTTC. Its protein product is CASSVGLAGWYNEQFF. Full variable domain (outside the CDR3, taken from reference TRBV9 and TRBJ2-1): DSGVTQTPKHLITATGQRVTLRCSPRSGDLSVYWYQQSLDQGLQFLIQYYNGEERAKGNILERFSAQQFPDLHSELNLSSLELGDSALYFCASSVGLAGWYNEQFFGPGTRLTVL.

V gene TRBV10-3 combines with J gene TRBJ2-2, with a weak D call TRBD2 (5 bases). Germline CDR1 ENHRY, CDR2 SYGVKD. The V end lost 5 bases, the J end lost 6 bases, and 10 bases lay between the germline ends. This CDR3 is 13 amino acids long. The DNA of the CDR3 is TGTGCCATCAGTTCAATCGGGGCCGGGGAGCTGTTTTTT. This codes for CAISSIGAGELFF.

The rearrangement uses TRBV18 and TRBJ1-1; D not certain. The CDR3 has 15 residues. The V end lost 1 base, the J end lost 1 base, and 10 bases lay between the germline ends. Per the germline V gene, CDR1 is KGHSH and CDR2 is LQKENI. The CDR3 here is CASSPRSNGNTEAFF. In nucleotides, the CDR3 is TGTGCCAGCTCACCACGTTCTAACGGGAACACTGAAGCTTTCTTT.

The rearrangement joins TRBV7-6 to TRBJ2-7, with 11 positions matching TRBD2. CDR3 size: 16 residues. The V gene end was trimmed by 5 bases and the J gene end by 3 bases; junction bases not matched to a gene: 9. Germline loops: CDR1 SGHVS, CDR2 FNYEAQ. This CDR3 reads CASSPLLAGDGYEQYF. The CDR3 coding sequence is TGTGCCAGCAGCCCTCTACTAGCGGGAGACGGCTACGAGCAGTACTTC.

This chain links TRBV19 with TRBJ1-1; D is unclear. The CDR3 is made up of 14 amino acids. CDR1 is LNHDA, CDR2 SQIVND, per germline (reference sequence). The V gene lost 8 bases and the J gene lost 1 base, with 14 bases spanning the gap. The CDR3 here is CASRIRVKNTEAFF. Here the CDR3 DNA reads TGTGCCAGTCGCATTCGGGTGAAGAACACTGAAGCTTTCTTT.

The CDR3 is CASSMDLGGYQYF. In DNA, the CDR3 is TGTGCCAGTAGTATGGATCTCGGGGGATACCAGTACTTC. This chain links TRBV19 with TRBJ2-4; weak D call: TRBD2 (6 bases). This CDR3 is built from 13 residues. V shed 3 bases and J shed 13 bases, with 16 bases lying between them. In germline, CDR1 is LNHDA, CDR2 SQIVND (reference sequence).

V and J are TRBV6-5 and TRBJ1-5; TRBD1 matches at 7 bases. J was trimmed by 4 bases and V by 10 bases; bases with no gene match: 13. CDR1 is MNHEY, CDR2 SVGAGI, per germline. The CDR3 spans 15 residues. CDR3 DNA sequence: TGTGCCACCCGGCGGGACAGCCGGTCAAATCAGCCCCAGCATTTT. It encodes CATRRDSRSNQPQHF.

This chain links TRBV6-5 with TRBJ1-2; D remains unclear. This CDR3 has 13 amino acids. Trimming pared 0 bases from V and 6 bases from J, leaving 8 bases between. Germline CDR1 MNHEY, CDR2 SVGAGI. CDR3 amino acids: CASSYSHGDGYTF. Written as DNA, the CDR3 is TGTGCCAGCAGTTACTCTCACGGAGATGGCTACACCTTC.

V is TRBV7-9 and J is TRBJ1-3; D may be TRBD1 (6 bases). Germline V gene data show CDR1 as SEHNR and CDR2 as FQNEAQ (reference sequence). V lost 4 bases and J 3 bases, leaving 16 bases between the germline ends. There are 16 residues in the CDR3. The CDR3 DNA follows: TGTGCCAGCAGCTCCATTCAGGGGCAGCTTGGAAACACCATATATTTT. Translating it yields CASSSIQGQLGNTIYF.

This clone was observed a few times. Other DNA sequences in this specimen translate into the identical CDR3. The chain links TRBV7-9 to TRBJ1-1; D is ambiguous. V lost 4 bases, J lost 0 bases, and 6 bases lay in between. CDR1 and CDR2 (germline): SEHNR, FQNEAQ (reference sequence). This CDR3 comprises 13 residues. The CDR3 DNA reads TGTGCCAGCAGCTCCAAGCTGAACACTGAAGCTTTCTTT. Translation gives CASSSKLNTEAFF.

This clone was observed a handful of times. The J gene is TRBJ1-4, the V gene TRBV27; 7 positions agree with TRBD1. The length of the CDR3 is 15 residues. V shed 6 bases and J 8 bases; nucleotides not matched to a gene: 12. Germline V lookup: CDR1 MNHEY, CDR2 SMNVEV (reference sequence). CDR3 sequence reads: CASSLWDSPTEKLFF. For the CDR3, the DNA is TGTGCCAGCAGCCTATGGGACAGCCCGACAGAAAAACTGTTTTTT.

The chain carries TRBV7-9 and TRBJ1-2; D is perhaps TRBD1 (6 bases). This CDR3 region has 15 residues. Germline loops: CDR1 SEHNR, CDR2 FQNEAQ (reference sequence). Trimming left V 5 bases short and J 7 bases short, with 20 bases between. CDR3 protein: CASSRVGASPLGYTF. The CDR3 coding sequence is TGTGCCAGCAGCCGGGTGGGGGCCTCCCCACTTGGCTACACCTTC.

The V and J genes are TRBV2 and TRBJ1-1; D gene unclear. This CDR3 is 14 amino acids long. V shed 7 bases and J shed 1 base, with 13 bases lying between them. CDR1 is SNHLY, CDR2 FYNNEI, per germline. The CDR3 loop reads CASMRERRNTEAFF. For the CDR3, the DNA is TGTGCCAGCATGAGGGAAAGGAGGAACACTGAAGCTTTCTTT.